These T cell receptor beta chains were read from a single sample in a study of tumor-infiltrating lymphocytes in primary liver carcinoma. TCRdb fed the multiplex PCR reads into MiXCR, producing one record per CDR3 protein. The repertoire holds roughly 120,000 distinct CDR3 sequences, with 64% as singletons. Material: liver tumor tissue from sampling region 3. These receptors originate from an older woman with primary liver carcinoma and hepatitis B virus infection. The conserved cysteine and the conserved F or W are not part of the CDR3 here. The D gene is left open where the match is weak.

D gene: TRBD2
V gene: TRBV11-3
J gene: TRBJ2-1
CDR3 protein: ASSAGQGGLAGGFNEQF

D gene: .
V gene: TRBV11-2
J gene: TRBJ1-2
CDR3 protein: TSSPHMGHSYGYT

D gene: TRBD1
V gene: TRBV11-1
J gene: TRBJ1-2
CDR3 protein: ASSFSDRARDDYT

D gene: .
V gene: TRBV11-2
J gene: TRBJ1-1
CDR3 protein: ASSFRHLNTEAF

D gene: TRBD2
V gene: TRBV28
J gene: TRBJ2-5
CDR3 protein: ASSSAGDGTKTQY

D gene: TRBD2
V gene: TRBV11-2
J gene: TRBJ2-2
CDR3 protein: PSSSGPTGGGRF

D gene: .
V gene: TRBV28
J gene: TRBJ2-7
CDR3 protein: ASSLREGGYYEQY

D gene: .
V gene: TRBV20-1
J gene: TRBJ2-7
CDR3 protein: SAGNEQY

D gene: .
V gene: TRBV11-1
J gene: TRBJ2-5
CDR3 protein: ASSFGVQVRDTQY

D gene: .
V gene: TRBV28
J gene: TRBJ2-2
CDR3 protein: ASTLTGSGELF

D gene: TRBD1
V gene: TRBV28
J gene: TRBJ2-2
CDR3 protein: ASRIQGGGGELF

D gene: .
V gene: TRBV12-3/TRBV12-4
J gene: TRBJ1-5
CDR3 protein: ASSLKRGPGDYQPQH

D gene: .
V gene: TRBV5-6
J gene: TRBJ2-7
CDR3 protein: TSSSTYEQY

D gene: .
V gene: TRBV12-3/TRBV12-4
J gene: TRBJ2-5
CDR3 protein: ASRRGVEAQY

D gene: TRBD2
V gene: TRBV29-1
J gene: TRBJ2-3
CDR3 protein: SVKGGNLAGGPDTQY

D gene: TRBD2
V gene: TRBV5-4
J gene: TRBJ2-1
CDR3 protein: ASSFSGRGYNEQF

D gene: .
V gene: TRBV11-2
J gene: TRBJ1-2
CDR3 protein: ASSSGTEYGYT

D gene: .
V gene: TRBV6-1
J gene: TRBJ2-3
CDR3 protein: ASSEISGHTTDTQY

D gene: .
V gene: TRBV18
J gene: TRBJ1-1
CDR3 protein: ASSPVGGDTEAF

D gene: .
V gene: TRBV14
J gene: TRBJ2-5
CDR3 protein: ASSQELYQEAQY

D gene: .
V gene: TRBV12-3/TRBV12-4
J gene: TRBJ2-2
CDR3 protein: ASSFYVGRASNTGELF

D gene: .
V gene: TRBV12-3/TRBV12-4
J gene: TRBJ1-1
CDR3 protein: ASSRQGGNPEAF

D gene: .
V gene: TRBV12-5
J gene: TRBJ1-1
CDR3 protein: ASGLVRRGVGGLNTEAF

D gene: TRBD1
V gene: TRBV12-3/TRBV12-4
J gene: TRBJ1-6
CDR3 protein: ANSSRGRSPLH

D gene: .
V gene: TRBV28
J gene: TRBJ2-7
CDR3 protein: VSTPGQAIEQY

D gene: TRBD1
V gene: TRBV5-1
J gene: TRBJ2-2
CDR3 protein: ASKGQENTAEPF

D gene: .
V gene: TRBV5-1
J gene: TRBJ2-1
CDR3 protein: ASTPGTLHNEHF

D gene: TRBD1
V gene: TRBV13
J gene: TRBJ1-1
CDR3 protein: ANSFRQGSTEAF

D gene: TRBD1
V gene: TRBV24-1
J gene: TRBJ2-3
CDR3 protein: ATGTGSLADTQY

D gene: .
V gene: TRBV14
J gene: TRBJ2-1
CDR3 protein: ASSQGGAIEQF

D gene: .
V gene: TRBV11-3
J gene: TRBJ2-7
CDR3 protein: TGSFSPRDGYEQY

D gene: TRBD1
V gene: TRBV6-5
J gene: TRBJ2-7
CDR3 protein: ASNLAGTGRDEQY

D gene: .
V gene: TRBV11-3
J gene: TRBJ2-1
CDR3 protein: TSSLGQGRRAGYSEQF

D gene: .
V gene: TRBV7-9
J gene: TRBJ1-1
CDR3 protein: ASSLPKGGSDTEAF

D gene: TRBD1
V gene: TRBV5-1
J gene: TRBJ2-7
CDR3 protein: ASGLDGQGLVYEQY

D gene: .
V gene: TRBV2
J gene: TRBJ2-1
CDR3 protein: ASRPTGGTYNEQF

D gene: .
V gene: TRBV12-3/TRBV12-4
J gene: TRBJ1-3
CDR3 protein: ASRSSGDTIY

D gene: .
V gene: TRBV5-1
J gene: TRBJ2-6
CDR3 protein: ASSLAGGLSGANVLT

D gene: .
V gene: TRBV29-1
J gene: TRBJ1-2
CDR3 protein: SFETLMTGGYT

D gene: .
V gene: TRBV5-4
J gene: TRBJ2-7
CDR3 protein: ASSHAQGATYEQY

D gene: .
V gene: TRBV28
J gene: TRBJ1-1
CDR3 protein: ASPPPWATNTEAF

D gene: TRBD1
V gene: TRBV10-3
J gene: TRBJ2-5
CDR3 protein: AISEPQQGRGTQY

D gene: TRBD1
V gene: TRBV11-2
J gene: TRBJ2-7
CDR3 protein: TSSRTGTYEQH

D gene: .
V gene: TRBV30
J gene: TRBJ1-2
CDR3 protein: AWSLDGVQRDYT

D gene: .
V gene: TRBV11-2
J gene: TRBJ2-7
CDR3 protein: ASGIEVSKVSERY

D gene: .
V gene: TRBV28
J gene: TRBJ2-3
CDR3 protein: ASSSPRGLGTDTQY

D gene: TRBD2
V gene: TRBV11-2
J gene: TRBJ2-5
CDR3 protein: AISHGLGETQY

D gene: .
V gene: TRBV4-1
J gene: TRBJ1-4
CDR3 protein: ASSQEVPSNEILF

D gene: TRBD2
V gene: TRBV5-4
J gene: TRBJ2-1
CDR3 protein: ASGLGTSGYNEQF

D gene: .
V gene: TRBV21-1
J gene: TRBJ2-3
CDR3 protein: ANFTGAGGTDTQY

D gene: .
V gene: TRBV11-1
J gene: TRBJ1-1
CDR3 protein: ASSFFGAANIDAF

D gene: TRBD1
V gene: TRBV4-1
J gene: TRBJ1-1
CDR3 protein: ASSPRQGGTEAF

D gene: .
V gene: TRBV7-6
J gene: TRBJ2-1
CDR3 protein: ASSLRVGVYNEQF

D gene: TRBD1
V gene: TRBV5-1
J gene: TRBJ1-3
CDR3 protein: ASSWDSGNTIY

D gene: .
V gene: TRBV28
J gene: TRBJ2-7
CDR3 protein: ASSRHVPTYEQY

D gene: .
V gene: TRBV11-3
J gene: TRBJ1-2
CDR3 protein: ASIPKENPNYGYA

D gene: .
V gene: TRBV11-2
J gene: TRBJ2-4
CDR3 protein: ASSLDGWGRDIQC

D gene: TRBD2
V gene: TRBV5-1
J gene: TRBJ2-5
CDR3 protein: ASSPGGTRKETQY

D gene: TRBD2
V gene: TRBV5-1
J gene: TRBJ2-1
CDR3 protein: ASSPYSEASGIETNEQF